Each of the 16 T cell receptor beta chains below was sequenced from the same sample in a study of T cells in Graves' hyperthyroidism and ophthalmopathy. Researchers amplified the TCR beta CDR3 regions from RNA transcripts. TCR CDR3 regions were first amplified by RT-PCR with HTBI primers. TCRdb recomputed calls from the multiplex PCR reads with MiXCR, one row per CDR3 protein. The repertoire holds 600,000 to 700,000 distinct CDR3 sequences, with about 15% as singletons. Specimen: blood. These receptors were obtained from a woman aged 40 to 49 with Graves' ophthalmopathy.

This clonotype came up many times. The chain couples TRBV24-1 to TRBJ2-7; D call uncertain. CDR3 length equals 14 residues. Germline CDR1 is KGHDR and CDR2 is SFDVKD. The V end was cut by 8 bases, the J end by 1 base, with 14 bases between. The DNA of the CDR3 is TGTGCCACCACAAGGCAGGATCCTTCCTACGAGCAGTACTTC. Translated: CATTRQDPSYEQYF.

This clonotype showed up just a few times. The chain employs TRBV6-1 and TRBJ1-5, with D perhaps TRBD1 (5 bases). Trimming removed 5 bases at V and 6 bases at J, with 20 bases between. The germline CDR1 and CDR2 sequences are MNHNS and SASEGT. This CDR3 has 16 residues. This chain's CDR3 is CASSLIGEGWGQPQHF. The DNA for the CDR3 is TGTGCCAGCAGTCTCATAGGGGAAGGTTGGGGTCAGCCCCAGCATTTT.

V gene TRBV5-1 combines with J gene TRBJ1-1; tentatively, D is TRBD1 (6 bases). Germline lookup yields CDR1 SGHRS and CDR2 YFSETQ. With 4 bases removed from V and 7 bases from J, the gap between germline ends came to 14 bases. CDR3 size: 13 residues. For the CDR3, the DNA is TGCGCCAGCAGCCTACAGGGCGGGGGTGAAGCTTTCTTT. Encoded protein: CASSLQGGGEAFF.

This clonotype was recorded many times. This rearrangement joins TRBV10-2 to TRBJ1-1, with 7 bases lining up with TRBD1. The CDR3 loop spans 12 amino acids. V was pared by 7 bases and J by 8 bases, with 7 bases of the junction left unmatched. Germline CDR1 reads WSHSY; CDR2 reads SAAADI. In DNA form, the CDR3 reads TGCGCCAGCACATTAGGGGGCGGAGAAGCTTTCTTT. It translates to CASTLGGGEAFF.

This clonotype was detected ten times or more. V is TRBV30 and J is TRBJ1-2; possibly TRBD1 for D (5 bases). The V end was cut by 2 bases, the J end by 4 bases, with 5 bases between. The CDR3 contains 11 residues. Germline CDR1 is GTSNPN and CDR2 is SVGIG (reference sequence). The CDR3 DNA is TGTGCCTGGAGTCAGGGCTATGGCTACACCTTC. Encoded protein: CAWSQGYGYTF.

This clonotype has a handful of counts. The rearrangement joins TRBV20-1 to TRBJ2-3, with D unresolved. Between the trimmed V and J ends, which lost 1 base and 2 bases, there was a span of 10 bases. Germline CDR1 is DFQATT and CDR2 is SNEGSKA (reference sequence). CDR3 length equals 14 residues. The CDR3 DNA is TGCAGTGCTAGAGGAAACCCGATCACAGATACGCAGTATTTT. Amino acids: CSARGNPITDTQYF.

This clonotype was found many times. This chain connects TRBV12-3 or TRBV12-4 to TRBJ1-1; D remains unclear. The CDR3 loop spans 11 amino acids. The V end lost 5 bases, the J end lost 8 bases, and 9 bases lay between the germline ends. The CDR3 loop is CASSGVREAFF. The CDR3 DNA is TGTGCCAGCAGTGGAGTGAGGGAAGCTTTCTTT.

This clonotype was found many times. The CDR3 loop reads CAISPSGFSYEQYF. CDR3 nucleotide sequence: TGTGCCATTAGTCCTAGCGGGTTCTCCTACGAGCAGTACTTC. The V and J genes are TRBV10-3 and TRBJ2-7, with 8 nucleotides matching TRBD2. The germline V gene has CDR1 ENHRY and CDR2 SYGVKD. V was pared by 9 bases and J by 0 bases, with 7 bases of the junction left unmatched. This CDR3 spans 14 amino acids.

This clonotype was counted at least ten times. The genes are TRBV12-3 or TRBV12-4 and TRBJ2-5; TRBD2 might be the D (6 bases). V lost 6 bases and J lost 2, with 22 bases in between. The CDR3 is 17 residues long. The CDR3 protein is CASRPKFTGSTQETQYF. CDR3 nucleotide sequence: TGTGCCAGCAGACCAAAATTCACCGGGAGTACTCAAGAGACCCAGTACTTC.

This clonotype came up many times. This chain joins TRBV14 and TRBJ2-7, with a possible D match to TRBD2 (5 bases). V lost 4 bases to trimming and J lost 3 bases, with 13 bases between them. CDR1 SGHDN and CDR2 FVKESK come from the germline V gene. The CDR3 totals 14 residues. The CDR3 DNA is TGTGCCAGCAGCCCAGAGGGTCACTTCTACGAGCAGTACTTC. Protein sequence: CASSPEGHFYEQYF. Supplemented by reference TRBV14 and TRBJ2-7, the full variable domain reads EAGVTQFPSHSVIEKGQTVTLRCDPISGHDNLYWYRRVMGKEIKFLLHFVKESKQDESGMPNNRFLAERTGGTYSTLKVQPAELEDSGVYFCASSPEGHFYEQYFGPGTRLTVT.

This clonotype was found many times. This chain links TRBV7-4 with TRBJ1-2, with D perhaps matching TRBD1 (5 bases). The germline V gene has CDR1 SGHVT and CDR2 SQSDAQ. V lost 3 bases and J 4 bases, leaving 15 bases between the germline ends. This CDR3 is built from 15 residues. CDR3: CASSFILAGLYGYTF. CDR3 nucleotides: TGTGCCAGCAGCTTTATCCTGGCAGGGCTCTATGGCTACACCTTC.

The chain couples TRBV12-3 or TRBV12-4 to TRBJ2-7, with D uncertain. This CDR3 has 12 residues. The V end was cut by 7 bases, the J end by 3 bases, with 10 bases between. The CDR3 nucleotides are TGTGCCAGCACTAAACCAGGCTACGAGCAGTACTTC. Amino acids: CASTKPGYEQYF.

Many counts were recorded for this clonotype. The gene calls are TRBV12-3 or TRBV12-4 and TRBJ2-7; no clear D. V was shortened by 0 bases and J by 2 bases, with 8 bases between the two germline ends. The CDR3 consists of 14 residues. CDR3: CASSLAGRAYEQYF. DNA of the CDR3: TGTGCCAGCAGTTTAGCAGGGCGCGCCTACGAGCAGTACTTC.

The V and J genes are TRBV6-1 and TRBJ2-5; 12 positions agree with TRBD2. The CDR3 has 15 residues. Germline CDR1 reads MNHNS; CDR2 reads SASEGT. After removal of 3 bases from V and 4 bases from J, the junction contained 3 bases not matched to a gene. CDR3 in amino acids: CASSERGLAGETQYF. CDR3 coding DNA: TGTGCCAGCAGTGAGAGGGGACTAGCGGGAGAGACCCAGTACTTC.

This clonotype was detected only a few times. This clone may be a read error of a much larger clone one base away. The V and J genes are TRBV6-5 and TRBJ2-7, with unresolved D. From germline, CDR1 is MNHEY and CDR2 SVGAGI. There are 15 residues in the CDR3. CDR3 coding DNA: TGTGCCAGCAGTTACTCGGAAGGTGGCTCCTACGGGCAGTACTTC. Encoded protein: CASSYSEGGSYGQYF.

This clonotype was counted ten times or more. The rearrangement joins TRBV6-2 or TRBV6-3 to TRBJ2-5; 7 nucleotides agree with TRBD2. V lost 7 bases and J lost 3; bases outside the gene matches: 5. This CDR3 has 13 residues. CDR1 MNHEY and CDR2 SVGEGT come from the germline V gene. CDR3 bases: TGTGCCAGCATTCAGCGGGGAGAAGAGACCCAGTACTTC. This sequence encodes CASIQRGEETQYF.